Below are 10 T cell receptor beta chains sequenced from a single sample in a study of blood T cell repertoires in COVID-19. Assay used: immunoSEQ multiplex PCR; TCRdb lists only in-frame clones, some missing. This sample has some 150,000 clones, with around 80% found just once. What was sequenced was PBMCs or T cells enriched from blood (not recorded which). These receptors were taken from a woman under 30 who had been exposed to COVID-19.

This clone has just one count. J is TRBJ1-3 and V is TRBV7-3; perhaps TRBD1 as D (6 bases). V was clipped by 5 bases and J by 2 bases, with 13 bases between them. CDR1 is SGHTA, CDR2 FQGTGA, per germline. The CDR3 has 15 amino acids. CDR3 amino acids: CASSPSHRAGNTIYF. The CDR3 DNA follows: TGTGCCAGCAGCCCCTCACACAGGGCTGGAAACACCATATATTTT.

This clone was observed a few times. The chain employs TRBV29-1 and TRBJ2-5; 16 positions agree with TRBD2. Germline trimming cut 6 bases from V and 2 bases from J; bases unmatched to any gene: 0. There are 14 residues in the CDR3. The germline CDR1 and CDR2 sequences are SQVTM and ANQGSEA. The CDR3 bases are TGCAGCGTGGGACTAGCGGGAGGGCAAGAGACCCAGTACTTC. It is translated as CSVGLAGGQETQYF.

Here the CDR3 DNA reads TGTGCCAGCAGTAGGACAGACCGAAATCAGCCCCAGCATTTT. Its translation: CASSRTDRNQPQHF. The rearrangement joins TRBV2 to TRBJ1-5; D possibly corresponds to TRBD1 (6 bases). The CDR3 has 14 residues. V was shortened by 5 bases and J by 4 bases, with 12 bases between the two germline ends. Germline values: CDR1 SNHLY, CDR2 FYNNEI.

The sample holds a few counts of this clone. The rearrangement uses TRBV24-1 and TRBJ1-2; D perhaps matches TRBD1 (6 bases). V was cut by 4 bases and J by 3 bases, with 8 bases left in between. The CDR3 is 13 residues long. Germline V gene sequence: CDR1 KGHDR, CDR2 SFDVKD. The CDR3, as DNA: TGTGCCACCAGTGAGGACAGTTACTATGGCTACACCTTC. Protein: CATSEDSYYGYTF.

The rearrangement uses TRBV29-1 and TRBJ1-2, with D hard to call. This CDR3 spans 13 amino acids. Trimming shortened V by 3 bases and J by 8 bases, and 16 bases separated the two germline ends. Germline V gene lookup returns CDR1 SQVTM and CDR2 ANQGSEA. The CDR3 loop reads CSVDNFPLNGYTF. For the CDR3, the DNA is TGCAGCGTTGATAACTTCCCCCTTAACGGCTACACCTTC.

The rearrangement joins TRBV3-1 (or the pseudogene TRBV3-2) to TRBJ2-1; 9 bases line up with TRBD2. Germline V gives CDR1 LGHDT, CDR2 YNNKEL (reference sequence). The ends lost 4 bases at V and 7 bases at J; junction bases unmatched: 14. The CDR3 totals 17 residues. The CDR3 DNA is TGTGCCAGCAGCCCCTCAGCGGGAGGTATAGTTAGTAATGAGCAGTTCTTC. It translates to CASSPSAGGIVSNEQFF.

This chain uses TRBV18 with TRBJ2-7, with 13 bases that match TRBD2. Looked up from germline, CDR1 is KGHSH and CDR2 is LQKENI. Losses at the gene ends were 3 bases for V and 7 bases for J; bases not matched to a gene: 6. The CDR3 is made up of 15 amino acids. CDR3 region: CASSPPGLAGREQYF. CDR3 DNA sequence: TGTGCCAGCTCACCCCCGGGACTAGCGGGACGGGAGCAGTACTTC.

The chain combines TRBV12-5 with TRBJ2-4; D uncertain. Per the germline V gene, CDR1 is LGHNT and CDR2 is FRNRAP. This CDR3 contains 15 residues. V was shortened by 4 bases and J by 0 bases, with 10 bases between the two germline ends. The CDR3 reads CASGSPTLAKNIQYF. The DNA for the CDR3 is TGTGCTAGTGGTTCCCCCACTCTAGCCAAAAACATTCAGTACTTC.

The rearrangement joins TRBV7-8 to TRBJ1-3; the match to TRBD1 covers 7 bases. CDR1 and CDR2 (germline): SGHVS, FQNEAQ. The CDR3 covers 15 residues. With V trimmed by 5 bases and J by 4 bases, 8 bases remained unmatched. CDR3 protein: CASSPVVGQGNTIYF. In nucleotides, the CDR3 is TGTGCCAGCAGCCCCGTGGTGGGACAGGGAAACACCATATATTTT.

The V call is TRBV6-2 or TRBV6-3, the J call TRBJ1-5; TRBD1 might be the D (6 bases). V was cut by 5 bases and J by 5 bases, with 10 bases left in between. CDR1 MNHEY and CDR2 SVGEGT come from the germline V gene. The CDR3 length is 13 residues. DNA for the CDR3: TGTGCCAGCAGTAACTACAGGGATCAGCCCCAGCATTTT. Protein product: CASSNYRDQPQHF.